This section outlines one T cell receptor (beta chain) sequence together with its context. What it recognizes is unknown. The V gene's germline CDR1 is SGHRS and CDR2 YFSETQ. The CDR3 covers 13 residues. Between the trimmed V and J ends, which lost 4 bases and 8 bases, there was a span of 15 bases. TCRB transcripts that were expressed got sequenced, as all of the isolated RNA had been reverse transcribed. The read count averaged approximately 3.5 million across naive, central memory and regulatory T cell samples. The repertoire was sequenced with immunoSEQ multiplex PCR; TCRdb's copy has only in-frame clones and lacks some. The sample contains 350,000 to 450,000 clones, approximately 16% of which appear only once. This specimen comes from a study of beta chain features in type 1 diabetes. Study-level findings and limits: Moderate but significant shortening of TCRB CDR3s was recorded in all four CD4+ subsets from Type 1 diabetes patients.

The chain employs TRBV5-1 and TRBJ1-2; D is perhaps TRBD1 (5 bases). This sequence originates from a young woman in good health. The specimen sequenced was naive CD4+ T cells from blood. The CDR3 loop reads CASSTGLYGGYTF. The CDR3 DNA is TGCGCCAGCAGCACGGGACTCTATGGAGGCTACACCTTC. Based on the CDR3 plus reference TRBV5-1 and TRBJ1-2, the full variable domain is KAGVTQTPRYLIKTRGQQVTLSCSPISGHRSVSWYQQTPGQGLQFLFEYFSETQRNKGNFPGRFSGRQFSNSRSEMNVSTLELGDSALYLCASSTGLYGGYTFGSGTRLTVV.